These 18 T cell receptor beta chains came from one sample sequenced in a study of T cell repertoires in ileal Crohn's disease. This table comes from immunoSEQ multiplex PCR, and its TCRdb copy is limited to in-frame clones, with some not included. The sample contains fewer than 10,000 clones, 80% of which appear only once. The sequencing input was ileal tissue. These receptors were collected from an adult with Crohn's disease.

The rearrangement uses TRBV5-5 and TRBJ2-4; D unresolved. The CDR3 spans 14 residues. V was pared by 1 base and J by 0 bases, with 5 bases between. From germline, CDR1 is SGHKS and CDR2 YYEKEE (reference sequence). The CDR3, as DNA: TGTGCCAGCAGCTTGACCATAGCCAAAAACATTCAGTACTTC. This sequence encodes CASSLTIAKNIQYF.

CDR3 amino acids: CASSLTGASYNEQFF. The CDR3 DNA reads as TGTGCCAGCAGCTTGACAGGGGCCTCCTACAATGAGCAGTTCTTC. This sequence joins TRBV11-2 and TRBJ2-1, with 8 bases aligning to TRBD1. CDR1 and CDR2 (germline): SGHAT, FQNNGV. The ends lost 3 bases at V and 0 bases at J; junction bases unmatched: 1. CDR3 length: 15 amino acids.

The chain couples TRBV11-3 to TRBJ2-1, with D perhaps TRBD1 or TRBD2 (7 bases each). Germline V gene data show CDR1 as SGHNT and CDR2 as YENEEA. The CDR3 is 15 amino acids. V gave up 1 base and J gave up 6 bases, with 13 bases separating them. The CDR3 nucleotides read TGTGCCAGCAGCTTAGGGGGAGGGGGCTCCAATGAGCAGTTCTTC. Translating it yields CASSLGGGGSNEQFF. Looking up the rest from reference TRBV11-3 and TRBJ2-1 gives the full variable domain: EAGVVQSPRYKIIEKKQPVAFWCNPISGHNTLYWYLQNLGQGPELLIRYENEEAVDDSQLPKDRFSAERLKGVDSTLKIQPAELGDSAVYLCASSLGGGGSNEQFFGPGTRLTVL.

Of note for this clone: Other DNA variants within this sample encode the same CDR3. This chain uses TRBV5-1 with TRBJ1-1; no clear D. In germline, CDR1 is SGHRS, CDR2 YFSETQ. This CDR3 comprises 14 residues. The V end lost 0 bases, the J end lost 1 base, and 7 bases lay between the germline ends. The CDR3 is CASSLAGQNTEAFF. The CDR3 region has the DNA TGCGCCAGCAGCTTGGCAGGCCAGAACACTGAAGCTTTCTTT.

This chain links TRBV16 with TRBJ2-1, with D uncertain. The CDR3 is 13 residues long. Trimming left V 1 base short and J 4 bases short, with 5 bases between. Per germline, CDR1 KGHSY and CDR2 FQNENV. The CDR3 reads CASSQLQYNEQFF. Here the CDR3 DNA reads TGTGCCAGCAGCCAATTACAGTACAATGAGCAGTTCTTC.

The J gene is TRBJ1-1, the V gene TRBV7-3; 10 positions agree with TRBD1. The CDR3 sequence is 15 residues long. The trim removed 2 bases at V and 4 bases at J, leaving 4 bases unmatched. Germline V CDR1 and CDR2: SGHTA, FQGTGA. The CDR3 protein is CASSLGQGGLTEAFF. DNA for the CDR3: TGTGCCAGCAGCTTAGGACAGGGGGGTCTCACTGAAGCTTTCTTT.

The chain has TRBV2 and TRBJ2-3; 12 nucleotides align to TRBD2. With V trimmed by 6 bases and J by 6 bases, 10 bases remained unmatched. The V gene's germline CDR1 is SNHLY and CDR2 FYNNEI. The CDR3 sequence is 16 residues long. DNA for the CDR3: TGTGCCAGCAGCCCTCCGACTAGCGGGAGCAGGGATACGCAGTATTTT. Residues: CASSPPTSGSRDTQYF.

CDR3 loop: CASSLAQPAANYGYTF. The CDR3 nucleotides are TGTGCCAGCAGCTTAGCGCAGCCAGCGGCTAACTATGGCTACACCTTC. The chain is built from TRBV7-9 and TRBJ1-2, with unresolved D. V was shortened by 0 bases and J by 0 bases, with 11 bases between the two germline ends. CDR1 is SEHNR and CDR2 is FQNEAQ in the germline V gene (reference sequence). This CDR3 region has 16 residues.

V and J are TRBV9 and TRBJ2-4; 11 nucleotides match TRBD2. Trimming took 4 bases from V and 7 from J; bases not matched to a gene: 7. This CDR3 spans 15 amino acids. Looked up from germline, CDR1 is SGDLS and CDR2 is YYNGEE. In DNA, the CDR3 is TGTGCCAGCAGCCTATGCGGGACTAGCGGTAACATTCAGTACTTC. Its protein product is CASSLCGTSGNIQYF.

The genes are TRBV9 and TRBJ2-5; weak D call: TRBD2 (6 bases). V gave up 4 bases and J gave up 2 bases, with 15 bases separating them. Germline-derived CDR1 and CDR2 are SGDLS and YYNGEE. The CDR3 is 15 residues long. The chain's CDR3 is CASSPTGRGQETQYF. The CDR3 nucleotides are TGTGCCAGCAGCCCTACGGGTCGGGGGCAAGAGACCCAGTACTTC.

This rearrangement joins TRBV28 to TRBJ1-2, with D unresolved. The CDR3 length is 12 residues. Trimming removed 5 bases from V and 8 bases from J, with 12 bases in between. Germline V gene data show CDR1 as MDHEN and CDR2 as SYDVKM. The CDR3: CASSISGGGYTF. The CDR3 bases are TGTGCCAGCAGTATCTCAGGAGGGGGCTACACCTTC.

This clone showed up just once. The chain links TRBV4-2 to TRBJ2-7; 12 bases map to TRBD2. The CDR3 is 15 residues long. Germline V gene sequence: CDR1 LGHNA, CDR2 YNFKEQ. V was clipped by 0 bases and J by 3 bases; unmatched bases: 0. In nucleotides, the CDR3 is TGTGCCAGCAGCCAAGAGACTAGCGGGAGCTACGAGCAGTACTTC. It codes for CASSQETSGSYEQYF.

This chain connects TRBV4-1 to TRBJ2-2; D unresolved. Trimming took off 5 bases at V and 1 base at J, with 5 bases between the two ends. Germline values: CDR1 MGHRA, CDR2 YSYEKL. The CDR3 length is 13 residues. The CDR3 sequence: CASSGVNTGELFF. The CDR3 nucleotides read TGCGCCAGCAGCGGAGTGAACACCGGGGAGCTGTTTTTT.

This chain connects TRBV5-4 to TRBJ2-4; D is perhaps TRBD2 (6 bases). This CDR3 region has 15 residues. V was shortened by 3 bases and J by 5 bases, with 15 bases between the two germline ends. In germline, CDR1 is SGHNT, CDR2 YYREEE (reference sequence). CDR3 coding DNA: TGTGCCAGCAGCTCGGACGGAGAGCGGGAAAACATTCAGTACTTC. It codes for CASSSDGERENIQYF.

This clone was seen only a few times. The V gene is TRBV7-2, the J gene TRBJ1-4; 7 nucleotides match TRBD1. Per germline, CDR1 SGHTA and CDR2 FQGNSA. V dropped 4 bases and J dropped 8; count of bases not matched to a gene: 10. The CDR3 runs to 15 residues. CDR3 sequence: CASSSPGQMREKLFF. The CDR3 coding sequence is TGTGCCAGCAGCTCCCCGGGACAGATGAGGGAAAAACTGTTTTTT.

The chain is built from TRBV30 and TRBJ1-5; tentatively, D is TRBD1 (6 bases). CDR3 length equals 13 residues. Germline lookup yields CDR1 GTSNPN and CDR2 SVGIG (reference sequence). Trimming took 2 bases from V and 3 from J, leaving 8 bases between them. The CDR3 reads CAWSRQDNQPQHF. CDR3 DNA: TGTGCCTGGAGTAGACAGGACAATCAGCCCCAGCATTTT.

CDR3 sequence: CASSLGAGYTDTQYF. Written as DNA, the CDR3 is TGTGCCAGCAGTTTAGGGGCAGGGTACACAGATACGCAGTATTTT. The V call is TRBV27, the J call TRBJ2-3; D is possibly TRBD1 (5 bases). V was clipped by 2 bases and J by 2 bases, with 11 bases between them. Germline lookup yields CDR1 MNHEY and CDR2 SMNVEV (reference sequence). The CDR3 loop spans 15 amino acids.

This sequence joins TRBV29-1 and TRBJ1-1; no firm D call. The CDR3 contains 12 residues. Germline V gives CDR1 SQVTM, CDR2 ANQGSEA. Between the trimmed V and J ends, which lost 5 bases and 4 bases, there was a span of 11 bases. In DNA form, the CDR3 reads TGCAGCGTTTTCCCAGGACGCACTGAAGCTTTCTTT. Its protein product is CSVFPGRTEAFF.